This T cell receptor (beta chain) derives from a study of cytomegalovirus exposure and HLA in healthy donors. When sampled, the donors appeared nominally healthy, though they likely had unrecorded immune exposures. As to this clone: Antigen specificity is unknown.

The PCR ran on 60 Vbeta and 13 Jbeta primers. The data were produced by immunoSEQ multiplex PCR, yet TCRdb's version contains in-frame clones alone and is incomplete. The sample carries about 180,000 clones, 84% recorded once. The CDR3 runs to 15 residues. V lost 1 base to trimming and J lost 5 bases, with 12 bases between them. Germline CDR1 SGHVS, CDR2 FNYEAQ. Study findings and constraints: The study carried out a later analysis of TCR beta sequences. It associated some 15,000 of them with specific HLA alleles at a false discovery rate of 0.05. Researchers had no immune exposure information except CMV serostatus available. The likely origin of a cluster of highly shared sequence variants was a sequencing artifact.

This receptor was identified in a boy aged 2 to 10 in good health and CMV-seronegative. The sequencing input was PBMCs. The chain recombines TRBV7-6 with TRBJ2-1; TRBD1 is a possible D gene (6 bases). CDR3 coding DNA: TGTGCCAGCAGCTTAGGGCAGGGGCAACACAATGAGCAGTTCTTC. Protein sequence: CASSLGQGQHNEQFF.